This T cell receptor (beta chain) emerged from a study of T cells after yellow fever vaccination. General observations from the study: Repertoires obtained by FACS sorting could include abundant clonotypes that entered as contaminants from the bulk population.

A word on this clonotype: The antigen is undetermined.

V shed 5 bases and J shed 0 bases, with 23 bases lying between them. Looked up from germline, CDR1 is ENHRY and CDR2 is SYGVKD. The CDR3 spans 19 residues. By 5'RACE template switching, TCR cDNA was produced, with a universal primer site and UMIs added in the process. TCRdb re-called the 5' RACE reads with MiXCR, one entry per CDR3 protein. This sample has around 320,000 distinct CDR3 sequences, with approximately 4% found just once. This TCR was sampled from a man younger than 30 who received the YFV17D yellow fever vaccine. The sequencing here drew on PBMCs, taken 15 days after the yellow fever booster vaccination. This chain connects TRBV10-3 to TRBJ1-3, with D maybe TRBD1 (6 bases). CDR3 bases: TGTGCCATCAGTTATGGACAGCCCAGCGATAGATACTCTGGAAACACCATATATTTT. Residues: CAISYGQPSDRYSGNTIYF.